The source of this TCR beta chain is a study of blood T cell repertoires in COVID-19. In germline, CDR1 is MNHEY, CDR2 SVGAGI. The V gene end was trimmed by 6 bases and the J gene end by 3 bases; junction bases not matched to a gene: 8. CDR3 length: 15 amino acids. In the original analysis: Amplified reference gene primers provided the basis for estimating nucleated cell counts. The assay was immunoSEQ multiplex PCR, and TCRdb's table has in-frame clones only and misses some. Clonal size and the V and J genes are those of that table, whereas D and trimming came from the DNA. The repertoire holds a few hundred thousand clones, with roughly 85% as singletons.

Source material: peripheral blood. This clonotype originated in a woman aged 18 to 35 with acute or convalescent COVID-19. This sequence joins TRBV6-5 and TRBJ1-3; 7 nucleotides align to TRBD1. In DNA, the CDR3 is TGTGCCAGCAGCGGACAGGAAGCTTATGGAAACACCATATATTTT. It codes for CASSGQEAYGNTIYF.